The clone carrying this T cell receptor (beta chain) came up many times. Its cognate antigen is unknown. Subjects with ophthalmopathy showed a Clinical Activity Score no lower than 3, a NOSPECS grade no lower than 4, and a duration shorter than 3 months. Thyroid ultrasound and orbital computed tomography, with clinical symptoms and serum thyroxine and TRAb, informed diagnoses. RNA transcripts gave rise to amplified TCR beta CDR3 regions. Using the HTBI primer set, a first-round RT-PCR was run on the TCR CDR3. Each CDR3 protein gets one entry after TCRdb re-called the multiplex PCR reads with MiXCR. The sample lists fewer than 750,000 distinct CDR3 sequences, around 15% occurring once. Germline V gives CDR1 MNHEY, CDR2 SVGEGT. The CDR3 loop spans 14 amino acids. V was trimmed by 2 bases and J by 3 bases, leaving 11 bases between them. This specimen comes from a study of T cells in Graves' hyperthyroidism and ophthalmopathy.

Study conclusions and caveats: Among clonotypes expanded in thyroid above 0.001, most were also found in blood.

The chain carries TRBV6-2 or TRBV6-3 and TRBJ2-7; perhaps TRBD1 as D (5 bases). Material for sequencing was blood. The clonotype comes from a woman in her thirties or forties with Graves' ophthalmopathy. The DNA for the CDR3 is TGTGCCAGCAGTTACCCTAGGGGATACTACGAGCAGTACTTC. Translating gives CASSYPRGYYEQYF.